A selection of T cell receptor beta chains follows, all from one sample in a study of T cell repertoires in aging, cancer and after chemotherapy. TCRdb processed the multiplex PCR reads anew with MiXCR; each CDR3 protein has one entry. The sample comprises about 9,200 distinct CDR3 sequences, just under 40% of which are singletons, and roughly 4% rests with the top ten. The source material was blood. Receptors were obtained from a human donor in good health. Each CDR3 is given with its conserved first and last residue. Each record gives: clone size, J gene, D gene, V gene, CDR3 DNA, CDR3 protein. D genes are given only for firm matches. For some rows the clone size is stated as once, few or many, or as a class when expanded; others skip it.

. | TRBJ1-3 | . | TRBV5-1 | TGCGCCAGCAGCTTGGAATTGGGGGTCTCGGGAAACACCATATATTTT | CASSLELGVSGNTIYF
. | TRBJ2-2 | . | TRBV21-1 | TGTGCCAGCAGCAAAAACCCGTACGGCTCTCGCGGCGGGGAGCTGTTTTTT | CASSKNPYGSRGGELFF
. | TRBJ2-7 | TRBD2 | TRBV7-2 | TGTGCCAGCAGCTTAGGAAGGCTAGCGGGAGGGCGGGCCTACGAGCAGTACTTC | CASSLGRLAGGRAYEQYF
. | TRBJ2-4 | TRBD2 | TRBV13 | TGTGCCAGCAGCCCTCCCCGGATAGCGGGGGGGCCGGAGAACATTCAGTACTTC | CASSPPRIAGGPENIQYF
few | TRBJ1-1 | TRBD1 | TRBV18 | TGTGCCAGCTCACCAAGGGGACAGAGTCATGAAGCTTTCTTT | CASSPRGQSHEAFF
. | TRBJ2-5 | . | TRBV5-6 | TGCGCCAGCAGCTTGTTAACCAACCAAGAGACCCAGTACTTC | CASSLLTNQETQYF
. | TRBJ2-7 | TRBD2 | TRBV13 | TGTGCCAGCAGCCAAGGACTAGCGGGGGGCCGGGCCTACGAGCAGTACTTC | CASSQGLAGGRAYEQYF
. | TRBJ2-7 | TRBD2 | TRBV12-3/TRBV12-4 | TGTGCCAGCAGGGCAGCGGGGGCAGGGTTCTACGAGCAGTACTTC | CASRAAGAGFYEQYF
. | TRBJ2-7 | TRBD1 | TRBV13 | TGTGCCAGCAGCTCGGGACAGGGAAGGTACGAGCAGTACTTC | CASSSGQGRYEQYF
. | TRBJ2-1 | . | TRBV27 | TGTGCCAGCAGTCCAGGGGAGCCTCAGTTCTTC | CASSPGEPQFF
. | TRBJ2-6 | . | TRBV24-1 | TGTGCCACCAGTCAGGGGGGGTCCGGGGCCAACGTCCTGACTTTC | CATSQGGSGANVLTF
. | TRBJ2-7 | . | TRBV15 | TGTGCCACCAGCGCGGGACGATCCTACGAGCAGTACTTC | CATSAGRSYEQYF